A single T cell receptor beta chain is shown here with its context. The clone's antigen remains unknown. No base qualities exist here, and no much larger clone lies one base off it. The time point label here, explained by the study, means: baseline, week 1 (first vaccination visit). In light of the paper, this sample's treatment or condition label describes: pre-vaccination baseline after standard-of-care therapy. Newly diagnosed WHO grade 3 or 4 IDH1-mutant astrocytomas showing loss of nuclear ATRX were present in the donors. The samples were drawn from NOA16, a multicentre, single-arm, open-label phase I trial in Germany that tested a mutant IDH1 peptide vaccine in humans for the first time. Visit V03 blood draws served as the baseline sample for immunogenicity testing. Genomic DNA for TCRB sequencing was isolated from EDTA blood with the DNeasy Blood and Tissue Kit. V is cut back by 5 bases and J by 2 bases, with 6 bases in the junction unmatched. CDR1 SGHNT and CDR2 YYREEE are derived from the germline V gene (reference sequence). Its CDR3 holds 16 amino acids, cysteine through phenylalanine. The read is trimmed to its CDR3 DNA, 48 bases read in frame from base 1.

These data originate in a study of a mutant IDH1 vaccine in newly diagnosed glioma (TCRdb year 2021). Study-wide context: Of the 32 treated patients, roughly 62% were male and about 38% were female, and the mean age was around 40 years. Longitudinal TCRB deep sequencing was performed for about 25 treated patients wherever samples were available for exploratory analyses. Six visits were used for peripheral blood collection: V03 (baseline), V05, V07, V10, V12 and V13. Before enrollment, patients had received standard therapy of radiotherapy alone, temozolomide alone, or radiochemotherapy with temozolomide; most received the combination.

Paper-wide results and their limitations: Pseudoprogression seemed to be unrelated to changes in the top peripheral T cell clonotypes found by TCRB sequencing. It was noted by the authors that analyses of patient blood samples could not be reproduced owing to sample limitations. Availability determined which PBMC samples were chosen for TCRB deep sequencing. Immune responses induced by the vaccine were seen in 90% to 95% of patients across multiple MHC alleles.

Library prep was done by the immunoSEQ multiplex PCR assay. Following the manufacturer's protocol, the hsTCRB Kit was used to amplify rearranged TCR beta chain sequences. TCRB libraries were sequenced on an Illumina MiSeq. The published analysis was carried out like this. The proprietary platform of the kit vendor was used for demultiplexing, trimming and gene mapping. The table was pulled from immuneACCESS by TCRdb, which kept in-frame rearrangements only. Such tables lose some clones; where checked, under half of the loss comes from unresolved V genes, and the rest has no known cause. V and J calls and clone size are as listed in that table; D and trimming were resolved from the DNA. Across this sample there are about 30,000 clones, with around 80% seen only once. 15% to 20% of the sample rests with the top ten.

This receptor was taken from a man aged 25 to 40 with glioma. Here the chain combines TRBV5-4 and TRBJ2-2, and 10 junctional nucleotides match TRBD2. The sequencing used PBMCs, collected from a glioma patient treated with radiotherapy, temozolomide or both. The encoded CDR3 is CASRDGTSDNTGELFF. The nucleotides read TGTGCCAGCAGGGACGGGACTAGCGACAACACCGGGGAGCTGTTTTTT.